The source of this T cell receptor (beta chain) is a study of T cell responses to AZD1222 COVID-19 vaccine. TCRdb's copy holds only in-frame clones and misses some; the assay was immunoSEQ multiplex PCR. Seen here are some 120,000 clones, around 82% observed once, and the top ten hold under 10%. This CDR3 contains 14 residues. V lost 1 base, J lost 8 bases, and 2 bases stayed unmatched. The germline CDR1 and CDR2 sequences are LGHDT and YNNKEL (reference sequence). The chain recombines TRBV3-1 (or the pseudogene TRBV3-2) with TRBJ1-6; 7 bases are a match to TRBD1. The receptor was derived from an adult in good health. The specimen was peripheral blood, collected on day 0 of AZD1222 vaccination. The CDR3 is CASSQATGDSPLHF. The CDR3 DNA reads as TGTGCCAGCAGCCAAGCTACAGGGGATTCACCCCTCCACTTT.